A selection of T cell receptor beta chains follows, all from one sample in a study of blood T cell repertoires in COVID-19. Generated by immunoSEQ multiplex PCR, the TCRdb table keeps only in-frame clones and is missing some. The sample has 95,000 to 150,000 clones; about 85% are singletons. The sample taken for sequencing was peripheral blood. The receptors stem from a woman aged 80 or older with COVID-19, enrolled during active disease. The CDR3 runs from the conserved cysteine through the conserved F or W. A D gene is named only where the DNA matches it firmly. Not all rows give a size; the values are once, few, many and, for expanded clones, a class.

clone size: .
CDR3 length: 15
J gene: TRBJ1-1
V gene: TRBV5-1
D gene: .
CDR3 protein: CASSPSRGGFTEAFF
CDR3 DNA: TGCGCCAGCAGCCCTAGCAGGGGTGGGTTTACTGAAGCTTTCTTT

clone size: .
CDR3 length: 15
J gene: TRBJ2-2
V gene: TRBV28
D gene: .
CDR3 protein: CASSRQTGPTGELFF
CDR3 DNA: TGTGCCAGCAGCCGTCAGACAGGACCAACCGGGGAGCTGTTTTTT

clone size: .
CDR3 length: 14
J gene: TRBJ1-1
V gene: TRBV18
D gene: .
CDR3 protein: CASSSRTEGTEAFF
CDR3 DNA: TGTGCCAGCTCCTCCCGGACAGAAGGCACTGAAGCTTTCTTT

clone size: .
CDR3 length: 14
J gene: TRBJ2-5
V gene: TRBV9
D gene: .
CDR3 protein: CASSVGSDTETQYF
CDR3 DNA: TGTGCCAGCAGCGTAGGATCCGACACAGAGACCCAGTACTTC

clone size: .
CDR3 length: 15
J gene: TRBJ2-1
V gene: TRBV6-6
D gene: .
CDR3 protein: CASSRPGQGYNEQFF
CDR3 DNA: TGTGCCAGCAGCCGACCGGGACAAGGATACAATGAGCAGTTCTTC

clone size: .
CDR3 length: 18
J gene: TRBJ1-6
V gene: TRBV6-1
D gene: .
CDR3 protein: CASSESFTGSSYNSPLHF
CDR3 DNA: TGTGCCAGCAGTGAATCGTTTACAGGCAGCTCCTATAATTCACCCCTCCACTTT

clone size: once
CDR3 length: 14
J gene: TRBJ1-6
V gene: TRBV7-2
D gene: TRBD1
CDR3 protein: CASSSGQVFDPLHF
CDR3 DNA: TGTGCCAGCAGCTCTGGACAGGTTTTTGATCCCCTCCACTTT

clone size: .
CDR3 length: 14
J gene: TRBJ1-2
V gene: TRBV7-2
D gene: .
CDR3 protein: CASSLGRGSFGYTF
CDR3 DNA: TGTGCCAGCAGCTTAGGTCGAGGGAGCTTTGGCTACACCTTC

clone size: .
CDR3 length: 15
J gene: TRBJ2-3
V gene: TRBV7-7
D gene: .
CDR3 protein: CASSLNPGFTDTQYF
CDR3 DNA: TGTGCTAGCAGCTTAAACCCAGGGTTTACAGATACGCAGTATTTT

clone size: .
CDR3 length: 14
J gene: TRBJ2-7
V gene: TRBV5-1
D gene: .
CDR3 protein: CASSLAQGFDEQYF
CDR3 DNA: TGCGCCAGCAGCTTGGCTCAGGGATTTGACGAGCAGTACTTC

clone size: .
CDR3 length: 16
J gene: TRBJ1-1
V gene: TRBV6-2/TRBV6-3
D gene: TRBD1
CDR3 protein: CASSYLTGRVNTEAFF
CDR3 DNA: TGTGCCAGCAGTTACTTGACAGGGAGAGTGAACACTGAAGCTTTCTTT

clone size: .
CDR3 length: 14
J gene: TRBJ2-2
V gene: TRBV15
D gene: .
CDR3 protein: CATSISPNTGELFF
CDR3 DNA: TGTGCCACCAGCATTTCTCCGAACACCGGGGAGCTGTTTTTT

clone size: .
CDR3 length: 14
J gene: TRBJ2-3
V gene: TRBV3-1/TRBV3-2
D gene: TRBD1
CDR3 protein: CASRRTGFGDTQYF
CDR3 DNA: TGTGCCAGCAGACGGACAGGGTTTGGAGATACGCAGTATTTT

clone size: .
CDR3 length: 13
J gene: TRBJ2-7
V gene: TRBV15
D gene: .
CDR3 protein: CATSRPQGYEQYF
CDR3 DNA: TGTGCCACCAGCAGGCCTCAGGGTTACGAGCAGTACTTC

clone size: .
CDR3 length: 16
J gene: TRBJ2-7
V gene: TRBV28
D gene: TRBD1
CDR3 protein: CASSLSSGTDTYEQYF
CDR3 DNA: TGTGCCAGCAGTTTATCGTCGGGGACAGATACCTACGAGCAGTACTTC

clone size: once
CDR3 length: 15
J gene: TRBJ1-5
V gene: TRBV7-2
D gene: .
CDR3 protein: CASSLALSSNQPQHF
CDR3 DNA: TGTGCCAGCAGCTTAGCGCTAAGTAGCAATCAGCCCCAGCATTTT

clone size: .
CDR3 length: 14
J gene: TRBJ2-5
V gene: TRBV19
D gene: .
CDR3 protein: CASSIRRGKETQYF
CDR3 DNA: TGTGCCAGTAGTATAAGGAGGGGAAAAGAGACCCAGTACTTC

clone size: .
CDR3 length: 14
J gene: TRBJ1-2
V gene: TRBV28
D gene: .
CDR3 protein: CASSATTGIYGYTF
CDR3 DNA: TGTGCCAGCAGTGCGACCACAGGGATCTATGGCTACACCTTC

clone size: .
CDR3 length: 14
J gene: TRBJ1-1
V gene: TRBV29-1
D gene: TRBD1
CDR3 protein: CSVVQGAGNTEAFF
CDR3 DNA: TGCAGCGTTGTACAGGGGGCTGGGAACACTGAAGCTTTCTTT

clone size: .
CDR3 length: 18
J gene: TRBJ2-1
V gene: TRBV3-1/TRBV3-2
D gene: TRBD2
CDR3 protein: CASSQEVMSGRHYNEQFF
CDR3 DNA: TGTGCCAGCAGCCAAGAAGTTATGAGCGGGAGGCACTACAATGAGCAGTTCTTC

clone size: .
CDR3 length: 15
J gene: TRBJ1-2
V gene: TRBV7-2
D gene: TRBD1
CDR3 protein: CASSPPQGRNYGYTF
CDR3 DNA: TGTGCCAGCAGCCCACCACAGGGGAGGAACTATGGCTACACCTTC

clone size: .
CDR3 length: 16
J gene: TRBJ2-5
V gene: TRBV5-5
D gene: .
CDR3 protein: CASSPHFDTLRETQYF
CDR3 DNA: TGTGCCAGCAGCCCCCATTTCGATACTTTGCGGGAGACCCAGTACTTC

clone size: .
CDR3 length: 15
J gene: TRBJ2-2
V gene: TRBV27
D gene: TRBD1
CDR3 protein: CASSSPTGAPGELFF
CDR3 DNA: TGTGCCAGCAGCTCTCCTACAGGGGCCCCCGGGGAGCTGTTTTTT

clone size: once
CDR3 length: 19
J gene: TRBJ2-7
V gene: TRBV28
D gene: TRBD2
CDR3 protein: CASSFSRTSGKRSSYEQYF
CDR3 DNA: TGTGCCAGCAGTTTTTCTAGGACTAGCGGGAAAAGGAGCTCCTACGAGCAGTACTTC

clone size: .
CDR3 length: 12
J gene: TRBJ2-7
V gene: TRBV12-5
D gene: .
CDR3 protein: CASGSQVGEQYF
CDR3 DNA: TGTGCTAGTGGCTCACAGGTTGGCGAGCAGTACTTC

clone size: .
CDR3 length: 14
J gene: TRBJ2-3
V gene: TRBV28
D gene: .
CDR3 protein: CASRKQGWGDTQYF
CDR3 DNA: TGTGCCAGCAGAAAACAGGGATGGGGCGATACGCAGTATTTT

clone size: .
CDR3 length: 17
J gene: TRBJ2-1
V gene: TRBV28
D gene: TRBD2
CDR3 protein: CASSLAGTSGRELSQFF
CDR3 DNA: TGTGCCAGCAGTTTAGCCGGGACTAGCGGGAGGGAACTCAGCCAGTTCTTC

clone size: .
CDR3 length: 17
J gene: TRBJ2-3
V gene: TRBV15
D gene: TRBD2
CDR3 protein: CATSSFLAGGPSDTQYF
CDR3 DNA: TGTGCCACCAGCAGCTTTCTAGCGGGAGGGCCTTCAGATACGCAGTATTTT

clone size: .
CDR3 length: 13
J gene: TRBJ2-7
V gene: TRBV7-9
D gene: TRBD1
CDR3 protein: CASESRTGPEQYF
CDR3 DNA: TGTGCCAGCGAGAGTAGGACAGGACCGGAGCAGTACTTC

clone size: few
CDR3 length: 16
J gene: TRBJ2-1
V gene: TRBV27
D gene: TRBD2
CDR3 protein: CASSPRRLAVFNEQFF
CDR3 DNA: TGTGCCAGCAGTCCTCGACGACTAGCGGTATTTAATGAGCAGTTCTTC

clone size: .
CDR3 length: 14
J gene: TRBJ1-5
V gene: TRBV5-1
D gene: TRBD1
CDR3 protein: CASSEGQGNQPQHF
CDR3 DNA: TGCGCCAGCAGCGAGGGACAGGGCAATCAGCCCCAGCATTTT

clone size: .
CDR3 length: 15
J gene: TRBJ1-6
V gene: TRBV5-6
D gene: TRBD1
CDR3 protein: CASSLPTGGNSPLHF
CDR3 DNA: TGTGCCAGCAGCTTACCGACAGGGGGTAATTCACCCCTCCACTTT

clone size: .
CDR3 length: 11
J gene: TRBJ1-5
V gene: TRBV6-6
D gene: .
CDR3 protein: CASRTNQPQHF
CDR3 DNA: TGTGCCAGCAGGACTAATCAGCCCCAGCATTTT

clone size: .
CDR3 length: 14
J gene: TRBJ1-5
V gene: TRBV7-2
D gene: .
CDR3 protein: CASSGRLQNQPQHF
CDR3 DNA: TGTGCCAGTAGCGGAAGGTTACAGAATCAGCCCCAGCATTTT

clone size: .
CDR3 length: 16
J gene: TRBJ2-6
V gene: TRBV11-3
D gene: TRBD1
CDR3 protein: CASSPGTGAGANVLTF
CDR3 DNA: TGTGCCAGCAGCCCCGGGACAGGGGCTGGGGCCAACGTCCTGACTTTC

clone size: once
CDR3 length: 15
J gene: TRBJ1-2
V gene: TRBV28
D gene: .
CDR3 protein: CASSRNRDGGYGYTF
CDR3 DNA: TGTGCCAGCAGCCGTAACAGGGATGGAGGCTATGGCTACACCTTC

clone size: .
CDR3 length: 14
J gene: TRBJ2-5
V gene: TRBV11-2
D gene: .
CDR3 protein: CASSLSEYQETQYF
CDR3 DNA: TGTGCCAGCAGCTTATCGGAGTACCAAGAGACCCAGTACTTC

clone size: .
CDR3 length: 17
J gene: TRBJ1-6
V gene: TRBV4-1
D gene: TRBD1
CDR3 protein: CASSQRPGQGAPTPLHF
CDR3 DNA: TGCGCCAGCAGCCAACGACCGGGACAGGGGGCTCCAACACCCCTCCACTTT

clone size: .
CDR3 length: 18
J gene: TRBJ2-5
V gene: TRBV6-6
D gene: TRBD2
CDR3 protein: CASSPLLAGGPNGETQYF
CDR3 DNA: TGTGCCAGCAGTCCCCTTCTAGCGGGAGGGCCGAACGGAGAGACCCAGTACTTC

clone size: once
CDR3 length: 12
J gene: TRBJ2-3
V gene: TRBV18
D gene: TRBD1
CDR3 protein: CASSQDRGTQYF
CDR3 DNA: TGTGCCAGCTCACAGGACAGGGGAACGCAGTATTTT

clone size: .
CDR3 length: 15
J gene: TRBJ2-5
V gene: TRBV19
D gene: TRBD2
CDR3 protein: CATGLAGGPGETQYF
CDR3 DNA: TGTGCCACGGGACTAGCGGGAGGGCCGGGTGAGACCCAGTACTTC

clone size: .
CDR3 length: 16
J gene: TRBJ2-7
V gene: TRBV6-2/TRBV6-3
D gene: .
CDR3 protein: CASSYPRGAETYEQYF
CDR3 DNA: TGTGCCAGCAGTTACCCCAGAGGTGCGGAAACCTACGAGCAGTACTTC

clone size: .
CDR3 length: 12
J gene: TRBJ2-1
V gene: TRBV10-3
D gene: .
CDR3 protein: CAISESLVTSFF
CDR3 DNA: TGTGCCATCAGTGAGTCGTTGGTAACTTCGTTCTTC

clone size: .
CDR3 length: 14
J gene: TRBJ1-1
V gene: TRBV3-1/TRBV3-2
D gene: .
CDR3 protein: CASSPTTGKTEAFF
CDR3 DNA: TGTGCCAGCAGCCCTACTACAGGGAAGACTGAAGCTTTCTTT

clone size: .
CDR3 length: 16
J gene: TRBJ2-7
V gene: TRBV6-5
D gene: TRBD2
CDR3 protein: CASSYRAAGDQYEQYF
CDR3 DNA: TGTGCCAGCAGTTACCGGGCAGCGGGAGACCAATACGAGCAGTACTTC

clone size: .
CDR3 length: 16
J gene: TRBJ2-3
V gene: TRBV18
D gene: .
CDR3 protein: CASSGIAGGSTDTQYF
CDR3 DNA: TGTGCCAGCTCAGGGATTGCTGGCGGGAGCACAGATACGCAGTATTTT

clone size: once
CDR3 length: 13
J gene: TRBJ1-1
V gene: TRBV10-3
D gene: TRBD1
CDR3 protein: CAISGQGETEAFF
CDR3 DNA: TGTGCCATCAGTGGACAGGGGGAGACTGAAGCTTTCTTT

clone size: .
CDR3 length: 15
J gene: TRBJ1-3
V gene: TRBV4-3
D gene: .
CDR3 protein: CASTEAAASGNTIYF
CDR3 DNA: TGCGCCAGCACAGAGGCCGCCGCCTCTGGAAACACCATATATTTT

clone size: .
CDR3 length: 15
J gene: TRBJ1-3
V gene: TRBV18
D gene: .
CDR3 protein: CASSPQQGSGNTIYF
CDR3 DNA: TGTGCCAGCTCACCGCAACAGGGCTCTGGAAACACCATATATTTT

clone size: few
CDR3 length: 12
J gene: TRBJ2-7
V gene: TRBV29-1
D gene: .
CDR3 protein: CSVAPRPYEQYF
CDR3 DNA: TGCAGCGTGGCCCCCCGCCCGTACGAGCAGTACTTC

clone size: .
CDR3 length: 14
J gene: TRBJ2-1
V gene: TRBV7-2
D gene: .
CDR3 protein: CASSLGDARGEQFF
CDR3 DNA: TGTGCCAGCAGCTTAGGAGATGCCCGGGGTGAGCAGTTCTTC

clone size: few
CDR3 length: 15
J gene: TRBJ1-6
V gene: TRBV30
D gene: .
CDR3 protein: CAWSIGESYNSPLHF
CDR3 DNA: TGTGCCTGGTCTATCGGGGAATCCTATAATTCACCCCTCCACTTT

clone size: .
CDR3 length: 18
J gene: TRBJ2-2
V gene: TRBV7-7
D gene: TRBD2
CDR3 protein: CASSLSPIGGANTGELFF
CDR3 DNA: TGTGCCAGCAGCTTAAGTCCGATTGGGGGGGCGAACACCGGGGAGCTGTTTTTT